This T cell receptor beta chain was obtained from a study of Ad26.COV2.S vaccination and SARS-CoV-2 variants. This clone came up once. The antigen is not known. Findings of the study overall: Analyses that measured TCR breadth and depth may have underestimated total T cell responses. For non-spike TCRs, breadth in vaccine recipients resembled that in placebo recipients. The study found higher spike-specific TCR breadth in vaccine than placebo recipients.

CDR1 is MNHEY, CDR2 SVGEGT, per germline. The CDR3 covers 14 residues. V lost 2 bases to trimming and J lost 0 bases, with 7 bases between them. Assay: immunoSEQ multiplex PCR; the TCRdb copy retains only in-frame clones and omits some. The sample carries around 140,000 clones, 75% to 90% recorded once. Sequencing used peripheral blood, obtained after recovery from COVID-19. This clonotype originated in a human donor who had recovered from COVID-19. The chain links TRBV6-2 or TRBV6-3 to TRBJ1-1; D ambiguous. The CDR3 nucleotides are TGTGCCAGCAGTTACCAACAGTTGAACACTGAAGCTTTCTTT. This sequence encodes CASSYQQLNTEAFF.